The 6 T cell receptor beta chains listed next were all sequenced from one sample in a study of cytomegalovirus exposure and HLA in healthy donors. Use of 60 Vbeta and 13 Jbeta primers characterized the PCR. The assay was immunoSEQ multiplex PCR, and TCRdb's table has in-frame clones only and misses some. The sample has about 300,000 clones, roughly 88% seen once. Sequencing was performed on PBMCs. The receptors come from a man aged 35-49 years in good health and CMV-seropositive.

The V call is TRBV9, the J call TRBJ1-1; possibly TRBD1 for D (6 bases). CDR1 SGDLS and CDR2 YYNGEE come from the germline V gene. V dropped 3 bases and J dropped 6 bases, with 21 bases sitting between them. This CDR3 region has 16 residues. The CDR3 region has the DNA TGTGCCAGCAGCGCGTCGATATTGGACAGATTCGCTGAAGCTTTCTTT. Translated: CASSASILDRFAEAFF.

This rearrangement joins TRBV19 to TRBJ1-2, with 9 bases matching TRBD1. The ends lost 4 bases at V and 7 bases at J; junction bases unmatched: 4. The CDR3 is 13 amino acids. Germline loops: CDR1 LNHDA, CDR2 SQIVND (reference sequence). CDR3 sequence (DNA): TGTGCCAGTAGTAGGGGACAGGGAGGTGGCTACACCTTC. It encodes CASSRGQGGGYTF.

This clone was observed a few times. An end of the junction differs from the germline gene, which may be a read error. The rearrangement links TRBV6-5 to TRBJ1-1; D is uncertain. CDR1 MNHEY and CDR2 SVGAGI come from the germline V gene. This CDR3 contains 15 residues. The CDR3 DNA sequence: TGTGCCAGCAGTTACCTCGCTAGGCCGAACGCTGAAGCTTTCTTT. Its protein is CASSYLARPNAEAFF.

This chain joins TRBV28 and TRBJ2-7; D is possibly TRBD1 (8 bases). The germline CDR1 and CDR2 sequences are MDHEN and SYDVKM. The CDR3 is 15 amino acids. The ends were cut back, 4 bases at V and 2 bases at J, with 15 bases in the middle. The CDR3 sequence is CASSSGQGGPYEQYF. Here the CDR3 DNA reads TGTGCCAGCAGTTCAGGACAGGGAGGGCCCTACGAGCAGTACTTC.

The chain joins TRBV7-2 to TRBJ1-2; 7 bases agree with TRBD1. Germline trimming cut 5 bases from V and 7 bases from J; bases unmatched to any gene: 13. CDR3 length equals 15 residues. The V gene's germline CDR1 is SGHTA and CDR2 FQGNSA. CDR3 protein: CASSPQTGKKGGYTF. Written as DNA, the CDR3 is TGTGCCAGCAGCCCTCAGACAGGGAAGAAGGGTGGCTACACCTTC.

This sequence joins TRBV9 and TRBJ2-5; TRBD2 matches 7 bases. This CDR3 has 15 residues. Unmatched junction bases numbered 6, after V lost 2 bases and J lost 2 bases. The V gene's germline CDR1 is SGDLS and CDR2 YYNGEE. The CDR3 region has the DNA TGTGCCAGCAGCGTCAGGGACTATTCTCAAGAGACCCAGTACTTC. Its translation is CASSVRDYSQETQYF.